This passage covers 2 T cell receptor beta chains from one sample sequenced in a study of PD-1 blockade in mismatch repair-deficient tumors. Generated by immunoSEQ multiplex PCR, the TCRdb table keeps only in-frame clones and is missing some. The sample has about 68,000 clones, around four fifths seen once. The sequencing here drew on peripheral blood, taken 2 weeks after starting pembrolizumab. The source is an adult with mismatch repair-deficient cancer.

This clone has only a few counts. The same CDR3 also results from other DNA sequences found in this sample. The gene calls are TRBV5-1 and TRBJ2-5, with D uncertain. The CDR3 consists of 11 residues. V shed 4 bases and J shed 2 bases, with 3 bases lying between them. Germline V gives CDR1 SGHRS, CDR2 YFSETQ. This chain's CDR3 is CASSLQETQYF. The CDR3 DNA follows: TGCGCCAGCAGCCTTCAAGAGACCCAGTACTTC.

This clone is a singleton in its sample. This chain links TRBV11-3 with TRBJ2-7, with 7 positions matching TRBD2. Germline CDR1 SGHNT, CDR2 YENEEA. This CDR3 has 14 residues. V lost 3 bases and J lost 3; bases outside the gene matches: 5. CDR3 nucleotide sequence: TGTGCCAGCAGCTTCCGCGGGAGTGGCTACGAGCAGTACTTC. It encodes CASSFRGSGYEQYF.